The next 20 T cell receptor beta chains were all read from a single sample in a study of post-analysis software for immune sequencing data. Their recognized antigens are unknown. Findings and limits, study-wide: TRBV5-6, TRBV5-1 and TRBV20-1 were among 4 or 5 TRBV segments more frequent in patients than controls.

Unique molecular identifiers were carried by the TCR beta cDNA libraries. TCRdb reprocessed the PCR reads via MiXCR and lists one record per CDR3 protein. The data show roughly 870,000 distinct CDR3 sequences, roughly 50% seen once. The sample consisted of blood. These TCRs come from a girl between 5 and 17 years old with multiple sclerosis.

The CDR3 nucleotides are TGCGCCAGCAGCCAAGATGGCGGGGGGGCCTTCAATGAGCAGTTCTTC. Its translation: CASSQDGGGAFNEQFF. The chain couples TRBV4-1 to TRBJ2-1; 9 bases are shared with TRBD2. CDR3 length: 16 amino acids. Losses at the gene ends were 0 bases for V and 6 bases for J; bases not matched to a gene: 6. Germline V gene data show CDR1 as MGHRA and CDR2 as YSYEKL.

The chain joins TRBV5-5 to TRBJ1-2, with 9 bases aligning to TRBD1. The V gene end was trimmed by 0 bases and the J gene end by 3 bases; junction bases not matched to a gene: 3. Germline values: CDR1 SGHKS, CDR2 YYEKEE (reference sequence). This CDR3 has 15 residues. CDR3 sequence (DNA): TGTGCCAGCAGCTTGGGGGACAGGGTCTACTATGGCTACACCTTC. It encodes CASSLGDRVYYGYTF.

This sequence joins TRBV5-6 and TRBJ2-7; unclear D gene. With 0 bases removed from V and 5 bases from J, the gap between germline ends came to 15 bases. CDR1 is SGHDT and CDR2 is YYEEEE in the germline V gene. The CDR3 has 15 residues. CDR3 sequence: CASSLGGRSNNEQYF. CDR3 DNA sequence: TGTGCCAGCAGCTTGGGAGGACGTAGCAACAACGAGCAGTACTTC.

This clonotype was picked up a small number of times. The CDR3 sequence is CSAPGLAGGDEQFF. The CDR3 coding sequence is TGCAGTGCCCCCGGGTTAGCGGGAGGCGATGAGCAGTTCTTC. The V and J genes are TRBV20-1 and TRBJ2-1, with TRBD2 matching over 10 bases. This CDR3 region has 14 residues. The germline V gene encodes CDR1 DFQATT and CDR2 SNEGSKA (reference sequence). After removal of 6 bases from V and 8 bases from J, the junction contained 10 bases not matched to a gene.

The chain joins TRBV9 to TRBJ2-1; D may match TRBD1 or TRBD2 (5 bases each). This CDR3 spans 18 amino acids. The germline CDR1 and CDR2 sequences are SGDLS and YYNGEE. The V and J ends lost 0 bases and 8 bases respectively, with 24 bases between them. The CDR3 DNA follows: TGTGCCAGCAGCGTAGCTACGGGACCCTTAAACGACACGGATGAGCAGTTCTTC. Translation gives CASSVATGPLNDTDEQFF.

This clonotype was counted a few times. The chain couples TRBV11-2 to TRBJ2-5; TRBD1 matches 7 bases. Near its end, the DNA agrees better with TRBJ2-7, so the J call may be wrong. Germline-derived CDR1 and CDR2 are SGHAT and FQNNGV. CDR3 length: 15 amino acids. The CDR3 protein is CASSSIRDRSYEQYF. The CDR3, as DNA: TGTGCCAGCAGCTCTATCCGGGACAGATCCTACGAGCAGTACTTC.

J is TRBJ2-1 and V is TRBV5-1; 7 nucleotides match TRBD1. CDR1 is SGHRS and CDR2 is YFSETQ in the germline V gene. The length of the CDR3 is 15 residues. Trimming cost V 1 base and J 5 bases; bases outside gene matches: 6. CDR3 protein: CASSLIGQAHNEQFF. The CDR3, as DNA: TGCGCCAGCAGCTTGATTGGACAGGCGCACAATGAGCAGTTCTTC.

The chain couples TRBV5-1 to TRBJ2-5; a possible D gene is TRBD1 (7 bases). Trimming cost V 3 bases and J 11 bases, with 17 bases left between them. Looked up from germline, CDR1 is SGHRS and CDR2 is YFSETQ. The CDR3 extends over 13 amino acids. CDR3 in DNA: TGCGCCAGCAGCTGGGACCAGGGGGGTCGGCAGTACTTC. This codes for CASSWDQGGRQYF. Based on the CDR3 plus reference TRBV5-1 and TRBJ2-5, the full variable domain is KAGVTQTPRYLIKTRGQQVTLSCSPISGHRSVSWYQQTPGQGLQFLFEYFSETQRNKGNFPGRFSGRQFSNSRSEMNVSTLELGDSALYLCASSWDQGGRQYFGPGTRLLVL.

This clonotype has only a few counts. This rearrangement joins TRBV29-1 to TRBJ2-2, with a possible D match to TRBD2 (6 bases). CDR1 is SQVTM and CDR2 is ANQGSEA in the germline V gene. The V end lost 3 bases, the J end lost 2 bases, and 10 bases lay between the germline ends. This CDR3 comprises 14 residues. Here the CDR3 reads CSVDRDSNTGELFF. CDR3 in DNA: TGCAGCGTTGATAGGGACTCCAACACCGGGGAGCTGTTTTTT.

The chain carries TRBV5-1 and TRBJ2-5, with 7 bases lining up with TRBD2. J was trimmed by 1 base and V by 0 bases; bases with no gene match: 3. This CDR3 has 15 residues. Germline V lookup: CDR1 SGHRS, CDR2 YFSETQ. The CDR3 spells CASSLVPSGQETQYF. CDR3 nucleotides: TGCGCCAGCAGCTTGGTCCCTAGCGGCCAAGAGACCCAGTACTTC.

The chain is built from TRBV13 and TRBJ1-2, with no clear D. Between the trimmed V and J ends, which lost 7 bases and 2 bases, there was a span of 17 bases. CDR1 is PRHDT, CDR2 FYEKMQ, per germline (reference sequence). This CDR3 is 15 amino acids long. CDR3 sequence reads: CASTLRGSVNYGYTF. CDR3 DNA: TGTGCCAGCACCCTACGTGGCAGCGTGAACTATGGCTACACCTTC.

This chain uses TRBV7-2 with TRBJ2-5; D remains ambiguous. The germline V and J ends were trimmed by 2 bases and 4 bases, with 11 bases remaining between them. The CDR3 spans 14 residues. Germline V gene lookup returns CDR1 SGHTA and CDR2 FQGNSA. As DNA, the CDR3 is TGTGCCAGCAGCTTAAGGCCGAGAGTAGAGACCCAGTACTTC. The encoded protein is CASSLRPRVETQYF.

V and J are TRBV5-1 and TRBJ2-5; 10 bases align to TRBD1. V was pared by 1 base and J by 3 bases, with 9 bases of the junction left unmatched. This CDR3 has 17 residues. From germline, CDR1 is SGHRS and CDR2 YFSETQ. DNA for the CDR3: TGCGCCAGCAGCTTGCGGACAGGGGGAAGAAGAGAAGAGACCCAGTACTTC. This sequence encodes CASSLRTGGRREETQYF.

The chain combines TRBV29-1 with TRBJ2-7, with a possible D match to TRBD2 (5 bases). CDR1 SQVTM and CDR2 ANQGSEA come from the germline V gene. Between the trimmed V and J ends, which lost 6 bases and 3 bases, there was a span of 9 bases. The CDR3 is 11 amino acids. The CDR3 DNA follows: TGCAGCGTGGGAGACATCTACGAGCAGTACTTC. This codes for CSVGDIYEQYF.

This chain connects TRBV15 to TRBJ1-5; the D is unclear. The CDR3 covers 15 residues. The germline V and J ends were trimmed by 0 bases and 3 bases, with 9 bases remaining between them. Germline values: CDR1 LNHNV, CDR2 YYDKDF (reference sequence). The CDR3 DNA reads as TGTGCCACCAGCAGAGATCTGACACCCAATCAGCCCCAGCATTTT. Its protein is CATSRDLTPNQPQHF.

The chain recombines TRBV20-1 with TRBJ2-7; the D is unclear. Trimming removed 0 bases from V and 3 bases from J, with 9 bases in between. Germline CDR1 reads DFQATT; CDR2 reads SNEGSKA (reference sequence). CDR3 length: 13 amino acids. CDR3 in DNA: TGCAGTGCTAGAGAGCCAGTGGACTACGAGCAGTACTTC. Its protein product is CSAREPVDYEQYF.

The chain carries TRBV7-3 and TRBJ2-1; TRBD2 might be the D (7 bases). V lost 6 bases, J lost 6 bases, and 15 bases lay in between. The germline V gene encodes CDR1 SGHTA and CDR2 FQGTGA. The CDR3 has 14 amino acids. The CDR3 here is CASRARGAGNEQFF. The CDR3, as DNA: TGTGCCAGCAGGGCCCGGGGGGCGGGCAATGAGCAGTTCTTC.

The chain is built from TRBV29-1 and TRBJ2-1, with TRBD2 matching over 11 bases. With V trimmed by 4 bases and J by 5 bases, 13 bases remained unmatched. This CDR3 is built from 17 residues. Germline CDR1 is SQVTM and CDR2 is ANQGSEA. The CDR3 DNA sequence: TGCAGCGTTGTTTCTCCTTTGGCTAGCGGGGGGAACAATGAGCAGTTCTTC. This sequence encodes CSVVSPLASGGNNEQFF.

This clonotype was observed a few times. The genes are TRBV6-6 and TRBJ2-6; D gene uncertain. In germline, CDR1 is MNHNY, CDR2 SVGAGI (reference sequence). This CDR3 is built from 15 residues. V was clipped by 6 bases and J by 0 bases, with 9 bases between them. CDR3 loop: CASSPRISGANVLTF. CDR3 coding DNA: TGTGCCAGCAGCCCACGTATCTCTGGGGCCAACGTCCTGACTTTC.

There are a few counts of this clonotype. The gene calls are TRBV15 and TRBJ1-6; D not certain. CDR3 length: 14 residues. Germline CDR1 is LNHNV and CDR2 is YYDKDF (reference sequence). V lost 0 bases to trimming and J lost 10 bases, with 10 bases between them. CDR3: CATSRDPGESPLHF. The DNA for the CDR3 is TGTGCCACCAGCAGAGATCCCGGGGAATCACCCCTCCACTTT. The full variable domain, in which reference TRBV15 and TRBJ1-6 provide the parts outside the CDR3, is DAMVIQNPRYQVTQFGKPVTLSCSQTLNHNVMYWYQQKSSQAPKLLFHYYDKDFNNEADTPDNFQSRRPNTSFCFLDIRSPGLGDTAMYLCATSRDPGESPLHFGNGTRLTVT.